The sequence of this TCR beta chain was determined in a study of T cell repertoires in cytomegalovirus infection. This clonotype was observed a few times. Its antigen is currently unknown. TCRdb re-called the reads through MiXCR, storing one row per CDR3 protein. The sample holds approximately 600,000 distinct CDR3 sequences; over 35% are singletons and the top ten take 48%. V was cut by 2 bases and J by 1 base, with 11 bases left in between. Germline CDR1 is SEHNR and CDR2 is FQNEAQ (reference sequence). There are 15 residues in the CDR3. The genes are TRBV7-9 and TRBJ1-1; D is possibly TRBD1 (5 bases). The sequence was obtained from a human donor in good health (CMV status not recorded). Some clones in this sample may be carry-over from other donors' samples. Sequences were derived from cultured PBMCs, sampled from culture after CMV antigen stimulation. The CDR3 reads CASSLFQGPNTEAFF. The CDR3 nucleotides are TGTGCCAGCAGCTTATTTCAGGGACCGAACACTGAAGCTTTCTTT.